This T cell receptor (beta chain) was sequenced for a study of blood T cell repertoires in COVID-19. Whole-study context: Material from acute and convalescent COVID-19 was sourced from the United States, Italy and Spain.

Under the authors' procedure: Estimated nucleated cell counts came from reference gene primer amplification. Libraries were prepared by immunoSEQ multiplex PCR; TCRdb keeps only in-frame clonotypes and omits some of them. That table supplies the V and J calls and clone size; D and trimming were determined from the DNA. Of roughly 450,000 clones in the sample, less than 95% were seen once. All enrollees were about 18 to 89 years old and from approximately 25 US areas. Before being deemed recovered, Cohort 3 donors had two negative PCRs, clearance, or symptom resolution. Per germline, CDR1 ENHRY and CDR2 SYGVKD. The CDR3 loop spans 12 amino acids. With 6 bases removed from V and 1 base from J, the gap between germline ends came to 4 bases.

Sequenced sample: PBMCs or T cells enriched from blood (not recorded which). This receptor was taken from a man aged 18 to 29 who had recovered from COVID-19. The V call is TRBV10-3, the J call TRBJ1-3, with D unclear. The CDR3 reads CAISSSGNTIYF. CDR3 coding DNA: TGTGCCATCAGCTCGTCTGGAAACACCATATATTTT.